This T cell receptor (beta chain) is from a study of shared clonotypes between healthy human individuals. On the study more broadly: Used for every donor were three CD4 naive, three CD4 memory, two CD8 naive and one CD8 memory plate. The study's findings and limits: Of the naive CD4 clonotypes, roughly 5.2% were shared across a handful of donors.

V lost 3 bases, J lost 8 bases, and 5 bases stayed unmatched. The CDR3 runs to 13 residues. Germline lookup yields CDR1 SGHRS and CDR2 YFSETQ. All donors were Caucasian adults living in Nashville, Tennessee. About this clone itself: Its matching antigen is unknown.

Clones were sequenced by immunoSEQ multiplex PCR, and TCRdb holds only the in-frame ones, with some missing. The table lists more than 2 million clones, roughly 96% of them singletons. This TCR came from a man aged 18 to 35 in good health. The sequenced sample consisted of naive CD4+ T cells sorted from blood. Subset described: CD45RA+ positively selected. The chain couples TRBV5-1 to TRBJ2-1; 7 nucleotides align to TRBD1. CDR3 in DNA: TGCGCCAGCAGCTCCGGGACAGAGTATGAGCAGTTCTTC. This codes for CASSSGTEYEQFF.